The 11 T cell receptor beta chains in this list originate from one sample, sequenced in a study of OX40 agonist ivuxolimab in advanced cancers. The table came from immunoSEQ multiplex PCR; TCRdb's copy has only in-frame clones and leaves some out. The profile shows 12,000 to 15,000 clones, roughly 71% of them singletons. The input for sequencing was CD4+ or CD8+ T cells sorted from blood, taken in a trial of the OX40 agonist ivuxolimab. These TCRs come from an adult with an advanced solid tumor such as melanoma, head and neck, liver or kidney cancer.

This clone was detected once. The V and J genes are TRBV7-3 and TRBJ1-1; possibly TRBD1 for D (5 bases). Germline CDR1 SGHTA, CDR2 FQGTGA. V lost 5 bases, J lost 6 bases, and 10 bases lay in between. This CDR3 comprises 12 residues. The CDR3 region has the DNA TGTGCCAGCAGCGACCAGGGTGCTGAAGCTTTCTTT. The encoded protein is CASSDQGAEAFF.

The CDR3, as DNA: TGTGCCAGCAATACGGACAGGGATTACACTGAAGCTTTCTTT. Its protein product is CASNTDRDYTEAFF. This chain joins TRBV28 and TRBJ1-1, with 8 bases that match TRBD1. CDR1 and CDR2 (germline): MDHEN, SYDVKM. The CDR3 is 14 residues long. The ends lost 7 bases at V and 3 bases at J; junction bases unmatched: 7.

This clone has only a few counts. The chain links TRBV5-5 to TRBJ2-7; D possibly corresponds to TRBD1 (6 bases). Germline CDR1 SGHKS, CDR2 YYEKEE (reference sequence). There are 14 residues in the CDR3. Trimming removed 2 bases from V and 2 bases from J, with 11 bases in between. CDR3 bases: TGTGCCAGCAGCTTTGCCCAGGGGACCTACGAGCAGTACTTC. Residues: CASSFAQGTYEQYF.

The V and J genes are TRBV25-1 and TRBJ2-7; 7 bases agree with TRBD1. Germline V gene data show CDR1 as MGHDK and CDR2 as SYGVNS. The CDR3 totals 14 residues. Germline trimming cut 4 bases from V and 2 bases from J; bases unmatched to any gene: 5. Here the CDR3 reads CASSGGQRAYEQYF. CDR3 nucleotides: TGTGCCAGCAGTGGGGGACAGAGAGCCTACGAGCAGTACTTC.

This chain joins TRBV30 and TRBJ2-1; D ambiguous. Germline V gene data show CDR1 as GTSNPN and CDR2 as SVGIG (reference sequence). The CDR3 sequence is 14 residues long. Trimming stripped 0 bases from V and 9 bases from J, with 15 bases between. The CDR3 protein is CAWSVRSGLGEQFF. CDR3 bases: TGTGCCTGGAGTGTAAGGTCTGGCTTGGGTGAGCAGTTCTTC.

The chain is built from TRBV7-6 and TRBJ1-1; D not resolved. The CDR3 contains 13 residues. V was shortened by 1 base and J by 1 base, with 4 bases between the two germline ends. Germline V gene sequence: CDR1 SGHVS, CDR2 FNYEAQ. The CDR3 DNA is TGTGCCAGCAGCTTAGACAAGAACACTGAAGCTTTCTTT. It encodes CASSLDKNTEAFF.

The chain combines TRBV7-2 with TRBJ1-4; D is ambiguous. This CDR3 comprises 15 residues. V dropped 1 base and J dropped 5 bases, with 11 bases sitting between them. In germline, CDR1 is SGHTA, CDR2 FQGNSA. The DNA for the CDR3 is TGTGCCAGCAGCTTAGATGGCAGCTTAAATGAAAAACTGTTTTTT. As protein: CASSLDGSLNEKLFF. Full variable domain (rest looked up from reference TRBV7-2 and TRBJ1-4): GAGVSQSPSNKVTEKGKDVELRCDPISGHTALYWYRQSLGQGLEFLIYFQGNSAPDKSGLPSDRFSAERTGGSVSTLTIQRTQQEDSAVYLCASSLDGSLNEKLFFGSGTQLSVL.

This rearrangement joins TRBV5-1 to TRBJ1-1; a possible D gene is TRBD1 (5 bases). Looked up from germline, CDR1 is SGHRS and CDR2 is YFSETQ. Between the trimmed V and J ends, which lost 4 bases and 7 bases, there was a span of 17 bases. The CDR3 length is 14 residues. The CDR3 region is CASSAQGSGSEAFF. CDR3 nucleotide sequence: TGCGCCAGCAGCGCTCAGGGATCTGGTAGTGAAGCTTTCTTT.

This clone was recorded a few times. The chain uses TRBV6-6 and TRBJ1-2; the D gene is possibly TRBD1 (6 bases). V was cut by 5 bases and J by 8 bases, with 18 bases left in between. The CDR3 covers 14 residues. CDR1 and CDR2 (germline): MNHNY, SVGAGI (reference sequence). The CDR3 DNA follows: TGTGCCAGCAGTCACCCCGACAGGCCAAGGGGCTACACCTTC. Its protein product is CASSHPDRPRGYTF.

The DNA of the CDR3 is TGTGCCAGCAGTACCCGCGCACAGCAAGAGACCCAGTACTTC. The encoded protein is CASSTRAQQETQYF. This rearrangement joins TRBV27 to TRBJ2-5; D remains unclear. Trimming shortened V by 5 bases and J by 2 bases, and 12 bases separated the two germline ends. CDR3 length: 14 amino acids. Per the germline V gene, CDR1 is MNHEY and CDR2 is SMNVEV (reference sequence).

V usage is TRBV4-2 and J usage is TRBJ2-3; 7 bases are shared with TRBD2. Unmatched junction bases numbered 13, after V lost 4 bases and J lost 0 bases. Germline V lookup: CDR1 LGHNA, CDR2 YNFKEQ. The CDR3 loop spans 18 amino acids. The CDR3 bases are TGTGCCAGCAGCCCTCTGGGGGTAGGGCGGGAGAGCACAGATACGCAGTATTTT. It yields the protein CASSPLGVGRESTDTQYF.